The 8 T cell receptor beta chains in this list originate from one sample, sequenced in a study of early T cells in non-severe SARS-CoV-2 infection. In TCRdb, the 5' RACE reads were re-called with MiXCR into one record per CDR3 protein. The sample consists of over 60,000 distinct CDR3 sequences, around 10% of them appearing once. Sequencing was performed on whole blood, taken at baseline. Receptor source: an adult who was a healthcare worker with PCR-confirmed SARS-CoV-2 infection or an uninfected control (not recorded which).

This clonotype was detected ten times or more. The CDR3 nucleotides are TGTGCCAGCTCACCTCAAAAATCCACTGAAGCTTTCTTT. Translation: CASSPQKSTEAFF. The chain has TRBV18 and TRBJ1-1; D unresolved. The germline CDR1 and CDR2 sequences are KGHSH and LQKENI. Trimming removed 3 bases from V and 4 bases from J, with 9 bases in between. This CDR3 contains 13 residues.

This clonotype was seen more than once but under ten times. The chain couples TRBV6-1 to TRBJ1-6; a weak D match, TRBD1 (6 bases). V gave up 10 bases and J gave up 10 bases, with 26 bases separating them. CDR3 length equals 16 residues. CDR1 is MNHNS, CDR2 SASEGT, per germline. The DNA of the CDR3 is TGTGCCATCGGATGGCCCCCCGGGGGGCTAAAGTCACCCCTCCACTTT. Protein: CAIGWPPGGLKSPLHF.

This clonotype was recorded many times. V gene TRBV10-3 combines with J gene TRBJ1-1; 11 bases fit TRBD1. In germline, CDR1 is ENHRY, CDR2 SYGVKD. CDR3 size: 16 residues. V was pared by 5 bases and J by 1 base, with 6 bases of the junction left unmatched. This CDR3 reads CAISQGQGGPNTEAFF. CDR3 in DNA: TGTGCCATCAGTCAGGGACAGGGGGGACCGAACACTGAAGCTTTCTTT.

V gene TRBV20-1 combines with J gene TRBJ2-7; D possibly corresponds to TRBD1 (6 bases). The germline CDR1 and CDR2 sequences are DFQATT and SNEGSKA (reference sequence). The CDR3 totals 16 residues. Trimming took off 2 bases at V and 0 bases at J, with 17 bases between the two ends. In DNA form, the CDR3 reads TGCAGTGCTAGAACTGTGCGACAGGTTAACTCCTACGAGCAGTACTTC. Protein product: CSARTVRQVNSYEQYF.

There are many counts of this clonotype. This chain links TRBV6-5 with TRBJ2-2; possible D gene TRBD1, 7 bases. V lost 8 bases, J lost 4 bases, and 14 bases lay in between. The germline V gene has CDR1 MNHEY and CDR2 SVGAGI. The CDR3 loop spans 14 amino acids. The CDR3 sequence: CASGGQGGTGELFF. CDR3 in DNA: TGTGCCAGCGGGGGGCAGGGGGGCACCGGGGAGCTGTTTTTT.

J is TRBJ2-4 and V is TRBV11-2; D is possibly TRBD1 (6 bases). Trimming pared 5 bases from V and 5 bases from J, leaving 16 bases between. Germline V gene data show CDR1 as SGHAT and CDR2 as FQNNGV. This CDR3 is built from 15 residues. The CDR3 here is CASSPRQGIENIQYF. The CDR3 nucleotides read TGTGCCAGCAGCCCCCGGCAGGGGATAGAAAACATTCAGTACTTC.

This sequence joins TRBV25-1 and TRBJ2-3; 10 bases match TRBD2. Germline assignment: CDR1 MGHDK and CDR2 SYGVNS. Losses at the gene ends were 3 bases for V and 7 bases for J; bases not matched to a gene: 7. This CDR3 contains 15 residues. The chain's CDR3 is CASSEIAGGRYTQYF. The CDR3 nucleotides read TGTGCCAGCAGTGAGATAGCGGGGGGCAGGTATACGCAGTATTTT.

As DNA, the CDR3 is TGTGCCAGCAGCATCGGGGCTTATGAAAAACTGTTTTTT. Residues: CASSIGAYEKLFF. This chain uses TRBV5-6 with TRBJ1-4, with D possibly matching TRBD1 (5 bases). The CDR3 spans 13 residues. The germline V and J ends were trimmed by 4 bases and 6 bases, with 10 bases remaining between them. Looked up from germline, CDR1 is SGHDT and CDR2 is YYEEEE.